This T cell receptor (beta chain) was sequenced during a study of neurological immune-mediated disorders. Whole-study results and caveats: The expanded clones of different subjects shared no CDR3 amino acid sequences (suggesting private repertoires in all groups).

This clonotype has only a few counts. Antigen unknown. V lost 9 bases and J lost 2, with 12 bases in between. The CDR3 totals 13 residues. CDR1 is SEHNR, CDR2 FQNEAQ, per germline (reference sequence). The cDNA came from 5'RACE, which used 10-nucleotide random UMIs. Sequencing runs each yielded over 200 million TCR-beta sequences from 15-18 subjects. TCRdb re-derived calls from the 5' RACE reads in MiXCR, one entry per CDR3 protein. The top ten hold about 2.2% of the sample, which has about 66,000 distinct CDR3 sequences, roughly 4.9% seen once. This receptor was taken from a woman between 65 and 79 years old with multiple sclerosis. The J gene is TRBJ2-3, the V gene TRBV7-9; a possible D gene is TRBD1 (6 bases). Sequenced: PBMCs. This chain's CDR3 is CARRTEDTDTQYF. CDR3 DNA: TGTGCCAGACGGACAGAGGACACAGATACGCAGTATTTT.